A selection of T cell receptor beta chains follows, all from one sample in a study of patients and donors after allogeneic stem cell transplantation. TCRdb passed the RT-PCR reads through MiXCR, listing each CDR3 protein once. The data show about 74,000 distinct CDR3 sequences, with about 25% seen just once and roughly 29% held by the top ten. The sample consisted of blood, either unsorted or a sorted T cell fraction (not recorded which). The receptor source for this set is a human donor who was either an allogeneic HSCT recipient or a stem cell or donor lymphocyte infusion donor (not recorded which). It is not recorded whose cells these are; they may come from a transplant donor. The CDR3 runs from the conserved cysteine through the conserved F or W. The order of the fields is J gene, clone size, V gene, D gene, CDR3 protein, CDR3 DNA. D genes are given only for firm matches. Part of the rows lack a size; the others show once, few, many or a class for expanded clones.

>TRBJ2-7|.|TRBV4-1|TRBD1
CASSQVRGRVSEQYF
TGCGCCAGCAGCCAAGTCAGGGGGCGGGTCTCCGAGCAGTACTTC
>TRBJ2-7|.|TRBV7-7|TRBD2
CASSPSHSGGHEQYF
TGTGCTAGCAGCCCGTCCCATAGCGGGGGTCACGAGCAGTACTTC
>TRBJ2-1|.|TRBV6-2/TRBV6-3|TRBD2
CASRILAGVGLNEQFF
TGTGCCAGCAGAATACTAGCGGGAGTAGGCCTTAATGAGCAGTTCTTC
>TRBJ1-5|once|TRBV7-9|.
CASSSPNQPQHF
TGTGCCAGCAGCTCGCCGAATCAGCCCCAGCATTTT
>TRBJ2-5|few|TRBV29-1|TRBD1
CSGGQGVGYRETQYF
TGCAGCGGTGGACAGGGTGTTGGGTATCGAGAGACCCAGTACTTC
>TRBJ1-1|.|TRBV12-5|.
CASGLVGAGYTEAFF
TGTGCTAGTGGTTTGGTAGGGGCGGGGTACACTGAAGCTTTCTTT
>TRBJ1-1|many|TRBV28|.
CASKAGADTEAFF
TGTGCCAGCAAGGCAGGGGCGGACACTGAAGCTTTCTTT
>TRBJ1-1|.|TRBV6-5|.
CASSTASEAFF
TGTGCCAGCAGTACCGCCTCTGAAGCTTTCTTT
>TRBJ1-2|once|TRBV12-3/TRBV12-4|.
CASSPGLGDYGYTF
TGTGCCAGCAGTCCTGGTTTGGGCGACTATGGCTACACCTTC
>TRBJ1-2|few|TRBV4-1|TRBD1
CASSQDPGTGGYGYTF
TGCGCCAGCAGCCAAGATCCCGGGACAGGGGGCTATGGCTACACCTTC
>TRBJ2-7|.|TRBV4-3|TRBD1
CASSQDAGQGDEQYF
TGCGCCAGCAGCCAAGATGCGGGACAGGGGGACGAGCAGTACTTC
>TRBJ2-5|.|TRBV7-2|.
CASSFFLSEPKETQYF
TGTGCCAGCAGCTTCTTCTTATCCGAACCCAAAGAGACCCAGTACTTC
>TRBJ2-7|few|TRBV19|.
CASSRESSYEQYF
TGTGCCAGTAGTAGGGAAAGCTCCTACGAGCAGTACTTC
>TRBJ1-2|.|TRBV5-1|TRBD1
CASSWDRGGYTF
TGCGCCAGCAGCTGGGACAGGGGTGGCTACACCTTC
>TRBJ1-2|many|TRBV12-3/TRBV12-4|TRBD1
CASRGGGNYGYTF
TGTGCCAGCAGAGGAGGGGGCAACTATGGCTACACCTTC
>TRBJ2-7|.|TRBV12-3/TRBV12-4|.
CASSPALWGSSYEQYF
TGTGCCAGCAGTCCGGCCTTGTGGGGGAGCTCCTACGAGCAGTACTTC
>TRBJ2-3|.|TRBV27|.
CASTNRVTDTQYF
TGTGCCAGCACTAACAGGGTCACAGATACGCAGTATTTT
>TRBJ1-2|few|TRBV29-1|TRBD1
CSVMDRGDYGYTF
TGCAGCGTGATGGACAGGGGCGACTATGGCTACACCTTC
>TRBJ2-5|.|TRBV5-1|.
CASSLGQQQETQYF
TGCGCCAGCAGCTTGGGGCAGCAACAAGAGACCCAGTACTTC
>TRBJ1-2|few|TRBV27|.
CAEGRLGYTF
TGTGCCGAGGGGCGTTTGGGCTACACCTTC
>TRBJ2-2|few|TRBV10-2|.
CASSEVHPNTGELFF
TGCGCCAGCAGTGAAGTGCACCCGAACACCGGGGAGCTGTTTTTT
>TRBJ1-3|.|TRBV12-3/TRBV12-4|.
CASSLVDSGNTIYF
TGTGCCAGCAGTTTAGTGGACTCTGGAAACACCATATATTTT
>TRBJ2-2|.|TRBV10-3|.
CAISELGSVTGELFF
TGTGCCATCTCCGAATTGGGCAGTGTAACCGGGGAGCTGTTTTTT
>TRBJ2-1|.|TRBV28|.
CASGMRQDYGNEQFF
TGTGCCAGCGGGATGCGACAGGACTACGGCAATGAGCAGTTCTTC
>TRBJ2-6|.|TRBV12-3/TRBV12-4|.
CASALSRPSGANVLTF
TGTGCCAGCGCACTAAGCCGCCCTTCTGGGGCCAACGTCCTGACTTTC
>TRBJ1-5|few|TRBV20-1|.
CSARDFEGGRRNQPQHF
TGCAGTGCTAGAGATTTCGAGGGGGGGCGTCGGAATCAGCCCCAGCATTTT
>TRBJ1-2|.|TRBV5-1|.
CASSLEGGGYGYTF
TGCGCCAGCAGCTTGGAGGGGGGCGGCTATGGCTACACCTTC
>TRBJ2-6|.|TRBV5-5|.
CASSLFGVQSLGANVLTF
TGTGCCAGCAGCTTATTTGGGGTACAGTCTCTGGGGGCCAACGTCCTGACTTTC
>TRBJ1-2|.|TRBV6-5|.
CASSYPGGYTF
TGTGCCAGCAGTTACCCGGGTGGCTACACCTTC
>TRBJ1-1|.|TRBV27|TRBD1
CASSNTGGWTEAFF
TGTGCCAGCAGTAATACAGGGGGCTGGACTGAAGCTTTCTTT
>TRBJ2-2|.|TRBV7-9|TRBD2
CASSSTSGNTGELFF
TGTGCCAGCAGCTCCACTAGCGGAAACACCGGGGAGCTGTTTTTT
>TRBJ2-7|few|TRBV28|.
CASSSYLRTAAEQYF
TGTGCCAGCAGTTCCTACTTAAGGACAGCGGCCGAGCAGTACTTC
>TRBJ1-5|few|TRBV7-8|.
CASSVRRWEIGNQPQHF
TGTGCCAGCAGCGTCAGGAGGTGGGAAATAGGCAATCAGCCCCAGCATTTT
>TRBJ2-3|few|TRBV6-6|.
CASKTASTDTQYF
TGTGCCAGCAAGACAGCTAGCACAGATACGCAGTATTTT
>TRBJ1-5|few|TRBV28|.
CASSFGNQPQHF
TGTGCCAGCAGTTTCGGCAATCAGCCCCAGCATTTT
>TRBJ1-1|.|TRBV4-1|.
CASSRRVALNTEAFF
TGCGCCAGCAGCCGAAGGGTCGCCCTGAACACTGAAGCTTTCTTT
>TRBJ2-3|few|TRBV24-1|.
CATSDSPGDTQYF
TGTGCCACCAGTGATTCTCCGGGGGATACGCAGTATTTT
>TRBJ1-6|.|TRBV29-1|.
CSVGDYSNSPLHF
TGCAGCGTTGGGGATTACTCAAATTCACCCCTCCACTTT
>TRBJ2-3|.|TRBV9|.
CASSAWAGTSTDTQYF
TGTGCCAGCAGCGCCTGGGCGGGGACTAGCACAGATACGCAGTATTTT
>TRBJ1-2|.|TRBV2|.
CASTTTGSWYGYTF
TGTGCCAGCACTACTACAGGCAGCTGGTATGGCTACACCTTC
>TRBJ2-1|.|TRBV5-6|TRBD1
CASSDYRGSSYNEQFF
TGTGCCAGCAGCGATTACAGGGGCAGCTCCTACAATGAGCAGTTCTTC
>TRBJ1-1|few|TRBV19|.
CASSTSTETEAFF
TGTGCCAGTAGTACGTCAACAGAGACGGAAGCTTTCTTT
>TRBJ1-2|many|TRBV12-3/TRBV12-4|.
CASRGELGGYTF
TGTGCCAGCAGGGGGGAACTGGGTGGCTACACCTTC
>TRBJ1-4|few|TRBV7-2|TRBD1
CASSEDRGGKLFF
TGTGCCAGCAGCGAGGACAGGGGGGGAAAACTGTTTTTT
>TRBJ1-1|.|TRBV12-3/TRBV12-4|.
CASSFGEYTEAFF
TGTGCCAGCAGTTTCGGGGAGTACACTGAAGCTTTCTTT
>TRBJ2-5|few|TRBV6-6|TRBD2
CASSYPGGALQETQYF
TGTGCCAGCAGTTACCCGGGGGGGGCCCTCCAAGAGACCCAGTACTTC
>TRBJ1-5|few|TRBV12-3/TRBV12-4|.
CASSLAVSNQPQHF
TGTGCCAGCAGTTTAGCGGTCAGCAATCAGCCCCAGCATTTT
>TRBJ2-1|.|TRBV7-3|.
CASSSKAYNEQFF
TGTGCCAGCAGCTCGAAGGCCTACAATGAGCAGTTCTTC
>TRBJ1-1|.|TRBV20-1|TRBD1
CSALQGDRQTEAFF
TGCAGTGCTTTACAAGGGGACAGGCAAACTGAAGCTTTCTTT
>TRBJ2-1|few|TRBV9|.
CASAGTSYNEQFF
TGTGCCAGTGCCGGGACAAGCTACAATGAGCAGTTCTTC
>TRBJ2-1|few|TRBV2|TRBD2
CASSAGTSGYNEQFF
TGTGCCAGCAGTGCCGGGACTAGCGGTTACAATGAGCAGTTCTTC
>TRBJ1-2|few|TRBV7-8|.
CASSPRAFGGYTF
TGTGCCAGCAGCCCTAGGGCCTTCGGGGGCTACACCTTC
>TRBJ2-3|few|TRBV29-1|.
CSVEFRQSTDTQYF
TGCAGCGTTGAGTTTCGACAATCCACAGATACGCAGTATTTT
>TRBJ2-7|many|TRBV3-1|.
CASSQESGTTYEQYF
TGTGCCAGCAGCCAAGAATCGGGGACCACATACGAGCAGTACTTC